One and the same sample provided the 21 T cell receptor beta chains below, sequenced in a study of blood T cells in healthy people across ages. A second PCR of roughly 6 to 12 cycles used a sample-barcoded 5' primer and a J-beta primer mix. TCRdb called the 5' RACE reads again in MiXCR, with one record for every CDR3 protein. The sample includes over 600,000 distinct CDR3 sequences, under 25% of them seen just once. Sequencing was carried out using blood. These receptors originate from an older man in good health.

This clonotype was seen a handful of times. V gene TRBV4-3 combines with J gene TRBJ1-4, with TRBD1 identical over 10 bases. The CDR3 is made up of 15 amino acids. J gave up 8 bases and V 2 bases, and 5 bases lay outside the gene matches. Germline CDR1 and CDR2: LGHNA and YSLEER. In DNA, the CDR3 is TGCGCCAGCAGCCAACGGGACAGGGGTATCGAAAAACTGTTTTTT. This codes for CASSQRDRGIEKLFF.

This clonotype was found a few times. The genes are TRBV4-1 and TRBJ2-7, with TRBD1 as a possible D gene (7 bases). The V end lost 0 bases, the J end lost 4 bases, and 13 bases lay between the germline ends. The CDR3 has 15 amino acids. CDR1 and CDR2 (germline): MGHRA, YSYEKL. CDR3 amino acids: CASSQDWAGGYEQYF. CDR3 sequence (DNA): TGCGCCAGCAGCCAAGATTGGGCAGGGGGGTACGAGCAGTACTTC.

This clonotype was counted at least ten times. The chain links TRBV5-5 to TRBJ1-2, with D maybe TRBD1 (6 bases). CDR1 is SGHKS, CDR2 YYEKEE, per germline (reference sequence). The CDR3 consists of 15 residues. Trimming pared 0 bases from V and 3 bases from J, leaving 12 bases between. CDR3 in amino acids: CASSLAGNRDYGYTF. The CDR3, as DNA: TGTGCCAGCAGCTTGGCCGGAAACAGGGACTATGGCTACACCTTC.

The chain has TRBV5-1 and TRBJ2-5; D gene unclear. The J call is doubtful: the DNA matches TRBJ2-7 better. CDR1 is SGHRS and CDR2 is YFSETQ in the germline V gene. The CDR3 is 13 amino acids. CDR3 sequence (DNA): TGCGCCAGCAGCTTGGCTGCTAACTACGAGCAGTACTTC. Protein sequence: CASSLAANYEQYF.

This clonotype occurred a few times. The rearrangement links TRBV28 to TRBJ2-3, with a possible D match to TRBD2 (5 bases). This CDR3 is 11 amino acids long. V lost 7 bases and J lost 4, with 6 bases in between. The V gene's germline CDR1 is MDHEN and CDR2 SYDVKM. The CDR3 reads CASIGADTQYF. In DNA form, the CDR3 reads TGTGCCAGCATCGGGGCAGATACGCAGTATTTT.

V is TRBV24-1 and J is TRBJ2-5; 8 bases line up with TRBD2. Germline values: CDR1 KGHDR, CDR2 SFDVKD. V lost 4 bases, J lost 5 bases, and 11 bases stayed unmatched. The CDR3 is 16 residues long. In nucleotides, the CDR3 is TGTGCCACCAGTGAGCCTCGGGAGGGCCGTGGTGAGACCCAGTACTTC. Residues: CATSEPREGRGETQYF.

At least ten counts were recorded for this clonotype. The chain is built from TRBV28 and TRBJ2-5, with 7 positions matching TRBD1. The J call may be incorrect, as the DNA end agrees better with TRBJ2-7. Germline-derived CDR1 and CDR2 are MDHEN and SYDVKM. This CDR3 contains 14 residues. The CDR3 protein is CASRAQGSVYEQYF. CDR3 nucleotide sequence: TGTGCCAGCAGGGCACAGGGGAGCGTATACGAGCAGTACTTC.

This chain uses TRBV3-1 with TRBJ2-5; 7 bases are a match to TRBD2. The DNA end favors TRBJ2-1, so the J call may be wrong. The germline gives CDR1 LGHDT, CDR2 YNNKEL (reference sequence). This CDR3 comprises 12 residues. The CDR3 loop reads CASGGDHNEQFF. CDR3 nucleotide sequence: TGTGCCAGTGGGGGGGACCACAATGAGCAGTTCTTC.

This clonotype has more than one count but fewer than ten. The chain uses TRBV4-2 and TRBJ2-2; 7 bases agree with TRBD2. Germline CDR1 reads LGHNA; CDR2 reads YNFKEQ. Trimming removed 0 bases from V and 2 bases from J; junction bases left unmatched: 3. There are 16 residues in the CDR3. The CDR3 loop reads CASSQDPGGNTGELFF. CDR3 nucleotides: TGTGCCAGCAGCCAAGATCCGGGAGGAAACACCGGGGAGCTGTTTTTT.

This clonotype was found many times. Because the CDR3's place on the DNA is in doubt, the DNA is left out and the CDR3 is given as listed by TCRdb. The chain uses TRBV12-3 or TRBV12-4 and TRBJ2-1; TRBD1 was called by the table and not checked on the DNA. The CDR3 spans 17 amino acids, including both terminal residues. This chain's CDR3 is CASSFGPGGLSYNEQFF.

The CDR3 loop is CSAPNGVADTQYF. CDR3 DNA: TGCAGTGCTCCGAACGGAGTCGCAGATACGCAGTATTTT. This chain joins TRBV20-1 and TRBJ2-3; D remains ambiguous. The germline gives CDR1 DFQATT, CDR2 SNEGSKA (reference sequence). This CDR3 contains 13 residues. Trimming removed 5 bases from V and 4 bases from J, with 13 bases in between.

V is TRBV30 and J is TRBJ2-5; D unclear. The J call may not be correct, given that the DNA end is closer to TRBJ2-1. Per the germline V gene, CDR1 is GTSNPN and CDR2 is SVGIG (reference sequence). The CDR3 is 13 residues long. The CDR3 sequence is CAWSVKRNNEQFF. CDR3 bases: TGTGCCTGGAGTGTAAAGCGCAACAATGAGCAGTTCTTC.

This clonotype was detected only a few times. The CDR3 is CASSVGVLAVEETQYF. CDR3 in DNA: TGTGCCAGCAGCGTAGGGGTCCTAGCGGTTGAAGAGACCCAGTACTTC. This sequence joins TRBV9 and TRBJ2-5; TRBD2 matches at 7 bases. The J segment lost 3 bases and the V segment lost 0 bases, leaving 8 bases of the junction unmatched. Germline V gene data show CDR1 as SGDLS and CDR2 as YYNGEE. The CDR3 has 16 amino acids.

This clonotype was seen more than once but under ten times. This chain joins TRBV28 and TRBJ2-1; 8 bases align to TRBD1. Germline CDR1 reads MDHEN; CDR2 reads SYDVKM. J lost 4 bases, V lost 4 bases, and 9 bases had no gene match. The length of the CDR3 is 16 residues. For the CDR3, the DNA is TGTGCCAGCAGTTCCCCCTGGACAGGGCCTTACAATGAGCAGTTCTTC. The encoded protein is CASSSPWTGPYNEQFF.

This clonotype was counted at least ten times. The rearrangement links TRBV2 to TRBJ1-2; TRBD1 agrees at 7 bases. The germline V gene encodes CDR1 SNHLY and CDR2 FYNNEI. After removal of 6 bases from V and 3 bases from J, the junction contained 16 bases not matched to a gene. This CDR3 spans 17 amino acids. The CDR3 region is CASRSRVYRGRDYGYTF. CDR3 DNA sequence: TGTGCCAGCAGAAGCAGGGTGTACAGGGGACGAGACTATGGCTACACCTTC. The full variable domain, rest sourced from reference TRBV2 and TRBJ1-2, is EPEVTQTPSHQVTQMGQEVILRCVPISNHLYFYWYRQILGQKVEFLVSFYNNEISEKSEIFDDQFSVERPDGSNFTLKIRSTKLEDSAMYFCASRSRVYRGRDYGYTFGSGTRLTVV.

The genes are TRBV7-3 and TRBJ2-1, with TRBD2 matching 8 bases. The CDR3 contains 15 residues. Germline V CDR1 and CDR2: SGHTA, FQGTGA. The junction had 10 bases not matched to a gene; V was cut back by 4 bases and J by 8 bases. The CDR3 nucleotides are TGTGCCAGCAGCTCCTCAGCGGGAGTATACGATGAGCAGTTCTTC. Translating gives CASSSSAGVYDEQFF.

This clonotype has a handful of counts. V is TRBV12-3 or TRBV12-4 and J is TRBJ1-1, with D possibly matching TRBD1 (5 bases). V was trimmed by 3 bases and J by 0 bases, leaving 11 bases between them. This CDR3 is built from 15 residues. CDR3 in amino acids: CASSFAAGVNTEAFF. The CDR3 region has the DNA TGTGCCAGCAGTTTTGCGGCGGGGGTGAACACTGAAGCTTTCTTT.

This rearrangement joins TRBV7-3 to TRBJ1-4, with 7 bases lining up with TRBD1. V lost 7 bases, J lost 7 bases, and 12 bases stayed unmatched. This CDR3 is built from 15 residues. Germline V CDR1 and CDR2: SGHTA, FQGTGA. CDR3 nucleotides: TGTGCCAGCAACAACGCCGGGACAGAATTTGAAAAACTGTTTTTT. Translation gives CASNNAGTEFEKLFF.

The V gene is TRBV20-1, the J gene TRBJ2-2; D is possibly TRBD1 (6 bases). The CDR3 runs 14 residues. Germline lookup yields CDR1 DFQATT and CDR2 SNEGSKA (reference sequence). V lost 6 bases and J 2 bases, leaving 13 bases between the germline ends. The CDR3 DNA is TGCAGTGCCCGACAGGACACTAACACCGGGGAGCTGTTTTTT. Encoded protein: CSARQDTNTGELFF.

This clonotype has just a few counts. This chain links TRBV10-3 with TRBJ2-3, with TRBD1 matching over 8 bases. Germline V gene lookup returns CDR1 ENHRY and CDR2 SYGVKD. V was clipped by 3 bases and J by 1 base; unmatched bases: 12. CDR3 length: 18 amino acids. The DNA for the CDR3 is TGTGCCATCAGTGATTCCGGGACAGGATTCATGGGCACAGATACGCAGTATTTT. Translated: CAISDSGTGFMGTDTQYF.

This clonotype was seen a few times. The chain links TRBV4-3 to TRBJ2-1; weak D call: TRBD1 (5 bases). Germline values: CDR1 LGHNA, CDR2 YSLEER. The CDR3 is made up of 14 amino acids. V was trimmed by 2 bases and J by 5 bases, leaving 10 bases between them. Written as DNA, the CDR3 is TGCGCCAGCAGCCAATCTACAGGCCACAATGAGCAGTTCTTC. Protein: CASSQSTGHNEQFF.